Many counts were recorded for the clone carrying this T cell receptor beta chain. Its antigen remains unidentified. The entry originates in a study of T cells in Graves' hyperthyroidism and ophthalmopathy. This CDR3 is built from 11 residues. The ends were cut back, 0 bases at V and 6 bases at J, with 2 bases in the middle. Study findings and constraints: The model forecast ophthalmopathy, anticipating it by a median roughly 6.5 months before onset. From stable hyperthyroidism, ophthalmopathy was set apart by a 13 V-J model. Most clonotypes expanded in thyroid above 0.001 were likewise present in blood.

It was RNA transcripts that yielded the amplified TCR beta CDR3 regions. When the TCR CDR3 underwent first-round RT-PCR, the HTBI primer set was used. TCRdb reprocessed the multiplex PCR reads via MiXCR and lists one record per CDR3 protein. The sample contains 490,000 or so distinct CDR3 sequences, about 20% of which appear only once. A NOSPECS grade of at least 4, a Clinical Activity Score of at least 3 and duration under 3 months were recorded in ophthalmopathy patients. This TCR came from a woman in her seventies with Graves' ophthalmopathy. This chain uses TRBV12-3 or TRBV12-4 with TRBJ1-1; D call uncertain. The sample taken for sequencing was blood. The CDR3 DNA reads as TGTGCCAGCAGTTTAGCTGCTGAAGCTTTCTTT. This sequence encodes CASSLAAEAFF.